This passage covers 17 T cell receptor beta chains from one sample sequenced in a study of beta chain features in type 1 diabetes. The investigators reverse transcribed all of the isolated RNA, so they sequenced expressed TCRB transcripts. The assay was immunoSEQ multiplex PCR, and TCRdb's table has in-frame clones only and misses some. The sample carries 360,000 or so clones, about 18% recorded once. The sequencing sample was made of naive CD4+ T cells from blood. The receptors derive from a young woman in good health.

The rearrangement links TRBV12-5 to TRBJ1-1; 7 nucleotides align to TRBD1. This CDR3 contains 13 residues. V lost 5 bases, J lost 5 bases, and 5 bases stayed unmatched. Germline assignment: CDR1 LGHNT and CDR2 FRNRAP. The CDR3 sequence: CASGHRGGTEAFF. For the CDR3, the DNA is TGTGCTAGTGGTCACAGGGGAGGTACTGAAGCTTTCTTT. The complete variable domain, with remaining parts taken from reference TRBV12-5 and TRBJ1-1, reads DARVTQTPRHKVTEMGQEVTMRCQPILGHNTVFWYRQTMMQGLELLAYFRNRAPLDDSGMPKDRFSAEMPDATLATLKIQPSEPRDSAVYFCASGHRGGTEAFFGQGTRLTVV.

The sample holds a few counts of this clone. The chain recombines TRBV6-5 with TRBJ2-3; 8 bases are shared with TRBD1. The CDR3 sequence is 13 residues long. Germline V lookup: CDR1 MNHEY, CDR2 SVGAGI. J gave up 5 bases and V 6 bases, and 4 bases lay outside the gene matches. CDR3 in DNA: TGTGCCAGCAGGCAGGGGGCAGAAGATACGCAGTATTTT. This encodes CASRQGAEDTQYF.

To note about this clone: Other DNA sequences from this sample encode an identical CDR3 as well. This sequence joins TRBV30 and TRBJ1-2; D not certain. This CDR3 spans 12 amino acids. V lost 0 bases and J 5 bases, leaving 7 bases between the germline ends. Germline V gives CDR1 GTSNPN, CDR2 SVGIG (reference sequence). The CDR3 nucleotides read TGTGCCTGGAGTGTGAGTCTATATGGCTACACCTTC. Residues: CAWSVSLYGYTF.

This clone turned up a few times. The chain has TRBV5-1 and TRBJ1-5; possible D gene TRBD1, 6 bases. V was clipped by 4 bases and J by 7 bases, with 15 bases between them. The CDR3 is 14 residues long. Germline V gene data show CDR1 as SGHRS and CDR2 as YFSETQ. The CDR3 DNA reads TGCGCCAGCAGCCCGGGCCACAGGGACCAGCCCCAGCATTTT. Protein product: CASSPGHRDQPQHF.

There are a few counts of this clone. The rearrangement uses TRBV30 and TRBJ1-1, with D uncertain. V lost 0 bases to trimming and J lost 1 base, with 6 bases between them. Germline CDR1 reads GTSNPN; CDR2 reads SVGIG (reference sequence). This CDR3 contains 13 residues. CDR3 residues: CAWSVSWNTEAFF. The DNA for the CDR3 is TGTGCCTGGAGTGTGTCGTGGAACACTGAAGCTTTCTTT.

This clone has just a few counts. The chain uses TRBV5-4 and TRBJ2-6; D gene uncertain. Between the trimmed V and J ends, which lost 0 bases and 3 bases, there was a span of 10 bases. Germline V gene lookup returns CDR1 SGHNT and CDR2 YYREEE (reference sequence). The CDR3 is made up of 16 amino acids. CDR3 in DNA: TGTGCCAGCAGCTTGGGAGGCCCTTTTGGGGCCAACGTCCTGACTTTC. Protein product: CASSLGGPFGANVLTF.

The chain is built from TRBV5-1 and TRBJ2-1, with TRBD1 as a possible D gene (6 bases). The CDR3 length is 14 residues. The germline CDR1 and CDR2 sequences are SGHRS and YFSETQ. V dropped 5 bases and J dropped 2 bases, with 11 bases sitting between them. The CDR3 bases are TGCGCCAGCAGACTCTACAGGGCCTACAATGAGCAGTTCTTC. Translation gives CASRLYRAYNEQFF.

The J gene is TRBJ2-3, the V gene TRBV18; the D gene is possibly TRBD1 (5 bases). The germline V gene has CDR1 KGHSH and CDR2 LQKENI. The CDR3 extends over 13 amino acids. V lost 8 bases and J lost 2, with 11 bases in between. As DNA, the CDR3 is TGTGCCAGCCAAACGACAGCCACAGATACGCAGTATTTT. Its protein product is CASQTTATDTQYF.

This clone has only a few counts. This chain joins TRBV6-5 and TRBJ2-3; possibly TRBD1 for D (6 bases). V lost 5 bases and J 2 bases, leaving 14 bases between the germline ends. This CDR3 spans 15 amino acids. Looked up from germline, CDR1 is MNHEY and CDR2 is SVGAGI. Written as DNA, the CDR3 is TGTGCCAGCAGTATAGTTTGGACAGACACAGATACGCAGTATTTT. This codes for CASSIVWTDTDTQYF.

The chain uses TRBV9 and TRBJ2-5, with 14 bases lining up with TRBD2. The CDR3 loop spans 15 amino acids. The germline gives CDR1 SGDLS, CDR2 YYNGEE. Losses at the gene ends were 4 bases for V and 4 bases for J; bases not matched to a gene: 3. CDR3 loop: CASSMGLAGVETQYF. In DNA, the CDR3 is TGTGCCAGCAGCATGGGACTAGCGGGGGTAGAGACCCAGTACTTC.

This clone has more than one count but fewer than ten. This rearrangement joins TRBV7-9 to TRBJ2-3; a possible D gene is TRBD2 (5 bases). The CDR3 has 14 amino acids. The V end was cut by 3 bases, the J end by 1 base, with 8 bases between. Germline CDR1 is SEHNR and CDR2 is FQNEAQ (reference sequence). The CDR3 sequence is CASSFRRGTDTQYF. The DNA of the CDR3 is TGTGCCAGCAGCTTTCGGCGGGGCACAGATACGCAGTATTTT. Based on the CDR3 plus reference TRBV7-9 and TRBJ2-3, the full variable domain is DTGVSQNPRHKITKRGQNVTFRCDPISEHNRLYWYRQTLGQGPEFLTYFQNEAQLEKSRLLSDRFSAERPKGSFSTLEIQRTEQGDSAMYLCASSFRRGTDTQYFGPGTRLTVL.

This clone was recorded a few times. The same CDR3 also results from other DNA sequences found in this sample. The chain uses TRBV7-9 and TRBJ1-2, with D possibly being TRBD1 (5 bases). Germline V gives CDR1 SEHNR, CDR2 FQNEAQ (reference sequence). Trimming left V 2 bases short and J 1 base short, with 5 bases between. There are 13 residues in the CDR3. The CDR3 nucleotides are TGTGCCAGCAGCTTACAGGGTAACTATGGCTACACCTTC. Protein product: CASSLQGNYGYTF.

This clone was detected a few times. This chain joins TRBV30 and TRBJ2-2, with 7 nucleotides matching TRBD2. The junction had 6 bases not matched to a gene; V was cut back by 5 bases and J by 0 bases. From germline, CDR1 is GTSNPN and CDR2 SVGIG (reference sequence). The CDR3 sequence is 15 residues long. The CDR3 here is CAWGKRGSNTGELFF. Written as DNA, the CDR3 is TGTGCCTGGGGAAAGCGGGGATCGAACACCGGGGAGCTGTTTTTT. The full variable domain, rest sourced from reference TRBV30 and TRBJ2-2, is SQTIHQWPATLVQPVGSPLSLECTVEGTSNPNLYWYRQAAGRGLQLLFYSVGIGQISSEVPQNLSASRPQDRQFILSSKKLLLSDSGFYLCAWGKRGSNTGELFFGEGSRLTVL.

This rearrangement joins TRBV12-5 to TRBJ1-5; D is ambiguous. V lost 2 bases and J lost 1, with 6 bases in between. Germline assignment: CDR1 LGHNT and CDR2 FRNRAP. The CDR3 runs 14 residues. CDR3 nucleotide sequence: TGTGCTAGTGGTTTGATTCCGAGCAATCAGCCCCAGCATTTT. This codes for CASGLIPSNQPQHF.

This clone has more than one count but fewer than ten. This chain's CDR3 is CASSHEQGTDEQFF. DNA for the CDR3: TGTGCCAGCAGCCATGAACAGGGAACGGATGAGCAGTTCTTC. The chain joins TRBV4-2 to TRBJ2-1, with D perhaps matching TRBD1 (6 bases). With 3 bases removed from V and 8 bases from J, the gap between germline ends came to 14 bases. This CDR3 is 14 amino acids long. Germline V lookup: CDR1 LGHNA, CDR2 YNFKEQ.

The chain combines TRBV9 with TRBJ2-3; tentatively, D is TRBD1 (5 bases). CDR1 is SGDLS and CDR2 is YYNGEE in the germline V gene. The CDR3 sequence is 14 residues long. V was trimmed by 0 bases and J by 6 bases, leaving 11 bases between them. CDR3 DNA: TGTGCCAGCAGCGTAGCAGGGCTAACTGATACGCAGTATTTT. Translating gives CASSVAGLTDTQYF.

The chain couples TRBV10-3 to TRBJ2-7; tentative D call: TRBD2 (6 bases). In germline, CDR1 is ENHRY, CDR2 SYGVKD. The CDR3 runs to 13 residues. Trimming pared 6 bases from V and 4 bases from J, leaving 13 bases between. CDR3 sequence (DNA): TGTGCCATCAGGGGGGGACTCCTGTACGAGCAGTACTTC. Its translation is CAIRGGLLYEQYF.